This note documents a single TCR beta chain sequence. These data originate in a study of blood T cell repertoires in COVID-19. Turning to the study itself: Acute-phase and convalescent COVID-19 samples originated in the United States, Italy and Spain. The analysed material was cDNA or gDNA that came from T cells, B-cell-depleted T cells, or PBMCs.

Trimming stripped 3 bases from V and 5 bases from J, with 8 bases between. This CDR3 contains 12 residues. Germline values: CDR1 LGHDT, CDR2 YNNKEL (reference sequence). In the original analysis: Nucleated cell counts were estimated from reference gene primer amplification. TCRdb keeps only in-frame clones here, not all; method: immunoSEQ multiplex PCR. The V and J calls and clone size are taken from that table; D and trimming were inferred from the DNA. The sample includes about 56,000 clones, roughly nine tenths of them seen just once. Sequences were obtained from peripheral blood. The clonotype originates from a human donor in a cohort sampled during active COVID-19. The chain links TRBV3-1 (or the pseudogene TRBV3-2) to TRBJ2-7; D remains unclear. DNA of the CDR3: TGTGCCAGCAGCCACCAGGATAACGAGCAGTACTTC. It yields the protein CASSHQDNEQYF.